This is a list of T cell receptor beta chains from one sample in a study. Clones were sequenced by immunoSEQ multiplex PCR, and TCRdb holds only the in-frame ones, with some missing. The sample yields 60,000 to 75,000 clones, 93% seen once. The material sequenced was PBMCs. These receptors were obtained from a man aged 40-50 years with rheumatoid arthritis. Both conserved end residues are part of each CDR3.

J,V,CDR3
TRBJ2-4,TRBV5-4,CASSVDKAIQYF
TRBJ2-3,TRBV12-5,CASGLTSDRESTDTQYF
TRBJ2-1,TRBV6-1,CASSDRDYGEQFF
TRBJ2-1,TRBV24-1,CATSEPLYNEQFF
TRBJ2-6,TRBV15,CATSRDKGHLSGANVLTF
TRBJ2-1,TRBV9,CASSWFEREPNEQFF
TRBJ1-5,TRBV30,CASRQNPGQPQHF
TRBJ1-1,TRBV5-4,CASSLARSSLMNTEAFF
TRBJ1-4,TRBV5-6,CASSLRQGARGLFF
TRBJ1-2,TRBV19,CASSVDSLYGYTF
TRBJ1-1,TRBV7-2,CASSLVLGGFTEAFF
TRBJ2-5,TRBV19,CASSRSGRKSPETQYF
TRBJ2-7,TRBV27,CASSRQGRIYEQYF
TRBJ1-4,TRBV9,CASSAQTGAEKLFF
TRBJ1-3,TRBV18,CASSLYGDSGNTIYF
TRBJ2-1,TRBV7-3,CASSSRDRGDEQFF
TRBJ1-6,TRBV6-5,CASSTRGRRNSPLHF
TRBJ2-7,TRBV7-2,CASSREPSGYEQYF
TRBJ2-1,TRBV9,CASSVVGNSYNEQFF
TRBJ2-7,TRBV19,CASSISAYYEQYF
TRBJ2-2,TRBV5-1,CASSLSRGGYTGELFF
TRBJ1-1,TRBV27,CASRLLKGQGAGDTEAFF
TRBJ2-3,TRBV19,CASSITAGGRSDTQYF
TRBJ1-5,TRBV24-1,CATSPKAYNQPQHF
TRBJ2-1,TRBV9,CASSAPWTGPGNEQFF
TRBJ1-4,TRBV5-1,CASSTATGGEGKLFF
TRBJ2-3,TRBV9,CASSVRPEGTNTQYF
TRBJ1-1,TRBV5-1,CASSYGQGLNTEAFF
TRBJ1-1,TRBV29-1,CSVEPVNTEAFF
TRBJ1-1,TRBV5-1,CASSLVGTAEAFF
TRBJ2-4,TRBV6-5,CASSYVSGAPKNIQYF
TRBJ1-2,TRBV29-1,CSVGDRERGYTF
TRBJ1-1,TRBV5-1,CASSSQSDRFYTEAFF
TRBJ2-1,TRBV9,CASSVDFRQEPNNEQFF
TRBJ1-4,TRBV3-1/TRBV3-2,CASSLPGAKLFF
TRBJ2-1,TRBV12-3/TRBV12-4,CASSLWGQEFF
TRBJ2-7,TRBV5-1,CASSSRDRGDYEQYF
TRBJ2-1,TRBV6-4,CASGEGGGSYNEQFF
TRBJ1-6,TRBV9,CASSVKGANSPLHF
TRBJ2-7,TRBV11-2,CASSPLISGVYEQYF
TRBJ1-2,TRBV11-2,CASSSTRQDNYGYTF
TRBJ1-2,TRBV3-1/TRBV3-2,CASSLGTFTYGYTF
TRBJ2-3,TRBV7-6,CASSLVGGADTQYF
TRBJ2-1,TRBV5-1,CASSGLAGALGDEQFF
TRBJ1-4,TRBV19,CASSGRTNEKLFF
TRBJ2-6,TRBV18,CASSPPAGPSRGANVLTF